These T cell receptor beta chains were read from a single sample in a study of regulatory T cells in long-lasting Graves disease. From the multiplex PCR reads, TCRdb called clonotypes with MiXCR, one entry per CDR3 protein. In the table there are 580,000 or so distinct CDR3 sequences, about 16% of which are singletons. Separately, the same data were catalogued under a study of T cells in Graves' hyperthyroidism and ophthalmopathy.

Sequencing used peripheral blood mononuclear cells (PBMCs), obtained at new diagnosis, from a patient treated with antithyroid drugs. The source of these receptors is a man aged 18 to 29 with Graves disease. Both conserved end residues are part of each CDR3. Fields, in order: CDR3 protein, CDR3 DNA, V gene, D gene, clone size, J gene, CDR3 length. D genes are given only for firm matches. The size of a clone is reported for some rows only, either as once, few or many, or as a class for expanded clones.

CDR3 protein: CAWNRVWTLPLHF
CDR3 DNA: TGTGCCTGGAACCGAGTTTGGACCTTACCCCTCCACTTT
V gene: TRBV30
D gene: NA
clone size: few
J gene: TRBJ1-6
CDR3 length: 13

CDR3 protein: CASSPTPESKETQYF
CDR3 DNA: TGTGCCAGCAGTCCAACACCAGAAAGCAAAGAGACCCAGTACTTC
V gene: TRBV12-3/TRBV12-4
D gene: NA
clone size: many
J gene: TRBJ2-5
CDR3 length: 15

CDR3 protein: CASSHWEGVTGELFF
CDR3 DNA: TGTGCCAGCAGTCATTGGGAGGGGGTCACCGGGGAGCTGTTTTTT
V gene: TRBV5-4
D gene: NA
clone size: NA
J gene: TRBJ2-2
CDR3 length: 15

CDR3 protein: CASSLEGRDEQYF
CDR3 DNA: TGCGCCAGCAGCTTGGAAGGCAGGGACGAGCAGTACTTC
V gene: TRBV5-1
D gene: NA
clone size: few
J gene: TRBJ2-7
CDR3 length: 13

CDR3 protein: CSAKQGAEQYF
CDR3 DNA: TGCAGTGCTAAACAGGGGGCCGAGCAGTACTTC
V gene: TRBV20-1
D gene: TRBD1
clone size: many
J gene: TRBJ2-7
CDR3 length: 11

CDR3 protein: CAWRLSGANVLTF
CDR3 DNA: TGTGCCTGGAGACTGTCTGGGGCCAACGTCCTGACTTTC
V gene: TRBV30
D gene: NA
clone size: many
J gene: TRBJ2-6
CDR3 length: 13

CDR3 protein: CASSLLGTSRGNEQFF
CDR3 DNA: TGCGCCAGCAGCTTGCTCGGGACTAGCAGGGGCAATGAGCAGTTCTTC
V gene: TRBV5-1
D gene: TRBD2
clone size: many
J gene: TRBJ2-1
CDR3 length: 16

CDR3 protein: CASSVLAGGPSYEQFF
CDR3 DNA: TGTGCCAGCAGCGTCTTAGCGGGAGGGCCCTCGTATGAGCAGTTCTTC
V gene: TRBV9
D gene: TRBD2
clone size: NA
J gene: TRBJ2-1
CDR3 length: 16

CDR3 protein: CATTLNNEQFF
CDR3 DNA: TGTGCCACCACCCTCAACAATGAGCAGTTCTTC
V gene: TRBV24-1
D gene: NA
clone size: NA
J gene: TRBJ2-1
CDR3 length: 11

CDR3 protein: CASRLRDVFGEQYF
CDR3 DNA: TGTGCCAGCAGACTCCGGGACGTATTCGGCGAGCAGTACTTC
V gene: TRBV27
D gene: NA
clone size: few
J gene: TRBJ2-7
CDR3 length: 14

CDR3 protein: CASSSLGTSGWGTYEQYF
CDR3 DNA: TGTGCCAGCAGCTCCCTAGGGACTAGCGGGTGGGGAACCTACGAGCAGTACTTC
V gene: TRBV7-9
D gene: TRBD2
clone size: NA
J gene: TRBJ2-7
CDR3 length: 18

CDR3 protein: CASSLQGADEAFF
CDR3 DNA: TGCGCCAGCAGCCTACAGGGGGCGGATGAAGCTTTCTTT
V gene: TRBV5-1
D gene: TRBD1
clone size: few
J gene: TRBJ1-1
CDR3 length: 13

CDR3 protein: CASRSIPKQGARGEQYF
CDR3 DNA: TGTGCCAGCAGGTCTATCCCAAAACAGGGGGCTAGAGGTGAGCAGTACTTC
V gene: TRBV6-1
D gene: TRBD1
clone size: few
J gene: TRBJ2-7
CDR3 length: 17

CDR3 protein: CAINPGLAVDEQFF
CDR3 DNA: TGTGCCATCAACCCGGGACTAGCGGTCGATGAGCAGTTCTTC
V gene: TRBV10-3
D gene: TRBD2
clone size: many
J gene: TRBJ2-1
CDR3 length: 14

CDR3 protein: CASSGENGNYGYTF
CDR3 DNA: TGTGCCAGCAGTGGAGAAAACGGAAACTATGGCTACACCTTC
V gene: TRBV25-1
D gene: NA
clone size: many
J gene: TRBJ1-2
CDR3 length: 14

CDR3 protein: CASSSSPYNEQFF
CDR3 DNA: TGTGCCAGCAGTTCCAGCCCCTACAATGAGCAGTTCTTC
V gene: TRBV12-3/TRBV12-4
D gene: NA
clone size: many
J gene: TRBJ2-1
CDR3 length: 13

CDR3 protein: CASSTLVRDRSYNEQFF
CDR3 DNA: TGTGCCAGCAGCACTCTCGTAAGGGACAGGAGCTACAATGAGCAGTTCTTC
V gene: TRBV28
D gene: TRBD1
clone size: NA
J gene: TRBJ2-1
CDR3 length: 17

CDR3 protein: CASSLAESNTGELFF
CDR3 DNA: TGCGCCAGCAGCTTGGCGGAATCGAACACCGGGGAGCTGTTTTTT
V gene: TRBV5-1
D gene: NA
clone size: NA
J gene: TRBJ2-2
CDR3 length: 15

CDR3 protein: CASSLAGDVLYTQYF
CDR3 DNA: TGTGCCAGCAGCCTAGCGGGAGATGTATTATATACGCAGTATTTT
V gene: TRBV12-3/TRBV12-4
D gene: TRBD2
clone size: many
J gene: TRBJ2-3
CDR3 length: 15

CDR3 protein: CATSRGVREGRNEQFF
CDR3 DNA: TGTGCCACCAGCAGAGGGGTGCGGGAGGGCCGGAATGAGCAGTTCTTC
V gene: TRBV15
D gene: TRBD2
clone size: many
J gene: TRBJ2-1
CDR3 length: 16

CDR3 protein: CASSPRTSGRAYEQYF
CDR3 DNA: TGTGCCAGCAGTCCCCGGACTAGCGGGAGAGCCTACGAGCAGTACTTC
V gene: TRBV27
D gene: TRBD2
clone size: many
J gene: TRBJ2-7
CDR3 length: 16

CDR3 protein: CASSLAGGGSYNEQFF
CDR3 DNA: TGTGCCAGCAGTTTAGCAGGGGGTGGCTCCTACAATGAGCAGTTCTTC
V gene: TRBV12-3/TRBV12-4
D gene: NA
clone size: NA
J gene: TRBJ2-1
CDR3 length: 16

CDR3 protein: CASSLEGTGNTEAFF
CDR3 DNA: TGCGCCAGCAGCTTGGAGGGGACGGGGAACACTGAAGCTTTCTTT
V gene: TRBV11-2
D gene: NA
clone size: many
J gene: TRBJ1-1
CDR3 length: 15

CDR3 protein: CASSQAAGGLKNNQPQHF
CDR3 DNA: TGCGCCAGCAGCCAAGCGGCAGGGGGACTAAAGAACAATCAGCCCCAGCATTTT
V gene: TRBV4-1
D gene: TRBD1
clone size: NA
J gene: TRBJ1-5
CDR3 length: 18

CDR3 protein: CASSFQGTSNQPQHF
CDR3 DNA: TGTGCCAGCAGTTTTCAGGGGACTAGCAATCAGCCCCAGCATTTT
V gene: TRBV12-3/TRBV12-4
D gene: NA
clone size: NA
J gene: TRBJ1-5
CDR3 length: 15